This T cell receptor (beta chain) was recorded in a study of vaccination and CD4 T cells after COVID-19. The junction had 7 bases not matched to a gene; V was cut back by 10 bases and J by 3 bases. This CDR3 contains 14 residues. Treatment in this sample: approximately nine-day PBMC culture with coronavirus spike peptide pools or control peptides (ViraFEST assay). It was after more than eight days of culture that CD4+ T cells were isolated by negative selection. Once obtained from cultured CD4+ T cells, the DNA was sequenced using the Oncomine TCR Beta short-read assay. TCRdb reprocessed the PCR reads via MiXCR and lists one record per CDR3 protein. The sample lists 17,000 or so distinct CDR3 sequences, 40% to 55% occurring once. A word on this clonotype: Its antigen is unidentified.

The gene calls are TRBV12-3 or TRBV12-4 and TRBJ2-2, with TRBD2 matching 8 bases. The clonotype originates from a human donor who had recovered from COVID-19. The sequenced sample was CD4+ T cells from blood, cultured in vitro, obtained before SARS-CoV-2 vaccination. This chain's CDR3 is CATRISGDTGELFF. The CDR3 DNA reads TGTGCCACCCGGATTAGCGGGGACACCGGGGAGCTGTTTTTT.